A single sample is the source of the 30 T cell receptor beta chains below, sequenced in a study of CD8+ T cells in alopecia areata. Reverse transcription of extracted RNA yielded cDNA, which provided the sequencing template. Repertoires were generated with immunoSEQ multiplex PCR, while TCRdb's copy carries only in-frame clones and drops some. The sample comprises more than 150,000 clones, roughly three fifths of which are singletons, and over 3% rests with the top ten. Treatment specified: oral pan-JAK inhibitor, 5-10 mg twice daily. Sample: CD4+ T cells sorted from blood, taken at week 4, from a patient treated with tofacitinib. The receptors were sampled from a human donor with alopecia areata.

The gene calls are TRBV30 and TRBJ2-7, with 12 positions matching TRBD1. Per germline, CDR1 GTSNPN and CDR2 SVGIG (reference sequence). The V gene end was trimmed by 6 bases and the J gene end by 2 bases; junction bases not matched to a gene: 2. The CDR3 runs 13 residues. CDR3 sequence: CACGTGGPYEQYF. Written as DNA, the CDR3 is TGTGCCTGCGGGACAGGGGGCCCCTACGAGCAGTACTTC. The whole variable domain, filled in from reference TRBV30 and TRBJ2-7, reads SQTIHQWPATLVQPVGSPLSLECTVEGTSNPNLYWYRQAAGRGLQLLFYSVGIGQISSEVPQNLSASRPQDRQFILSSKKLLLSDSGFYLCACGTGGPYEQYFGPGTRLTVT.

This clone was seen just once. This chain uses TRBV11-2 with TRBJ2-5; possibly TRBD1 or TRBD2 for D (5 bases each). Trimming took off 4 bases at V and 4 bases at J, with 16 bases between the two ends. There are 15 residues in the CDR3. Germline V gene sequence: CDR1 SGHAT, CDR2 FQNNGV. Here the CDR3 reads CASSSRGVGSETQYF. The DNA for the CDR3 is TGTGCCAGCAGCTCAAGAGGGGTAGGGTCAGAGACCCAGTACTTC.

The CDR3 spells CASSYSSGRRTGELFF. CDR3 sequence (DNA): TGTGCCAGCAGTTACTCCTCGGGGAGGCGGACCGGGGAGCTGTTTTTT. The chain combines TRBV6-6 with TRBJ2-2; D is possibly TRBD2 (6 bases). The germline gives CDR1 MNHNY, CDR2 SVGAGI (reference sequence). There are 16 residues in the CDR3. The V gene lost 0 bases and the J gene lost 5 bases, with 13 bases spanning the gap.

This clone came up a few times. The chain is built from TRBV5-1 and TRBJ2-5, with D unclear. The germline V and J ends were trimmed by 0 bases and 5 bases, with 14 bases remaining between them. The CDR3 loop spans 15 amino acids. CDR1 and CDR2 from the germline V gene are SGHRS and YFSETQ. CDR3 sequence (DNA): TGCGCCAGCAGCTTGGTTCAGACAACCGGGGAGACCCAGTACTTC. Translation gives CASSLVQTTGETQYF.

The CDR3 region is CASSRQDGLNTEAFF. Here the CDR3 DNA reads TGTGCCAGCAGCCGCCAGGACGGACTGAACACTGAAGCTTTCTTT. The chain couples TRBV7-9 to TRBJ1-1; D remains unclear. Germline V gene lookup returns CDR1 SEHNR and CDR2 FQNEAQ (reference sequence). The CDR3 covers 15 residues. Trimming pared 5 bases from V and 0 bases from J, leaving 13 bases between. Full variable domain (outside the CDR3, taken from reference TRBV7-9 and TRBJ1-1): DTGVSQNPRHKITKRGQNVTFRCDPISEHNRLYWYRQTLGQGPEFLTYFQNEAQLEKSRLLSDRFSAERPKGSFSTLEIQRTEQGDSAMYLCASSRQDGLNTEAFFGQGTRLTVV.

This clone has a handful of counts. The CDR3 DNA is TGTGCCAGCAGTTTATCAATAGCGGGGGGCCAAGAGACCCAGTACTTC. Protein: CASSLSIAGGQETQYF. The chain uses TRBV28 and TRBJ2-5, with 10 bases aligning to TRBD2. The CDR3 has 16 amino acids. The V segment lost 1 base and the J segment 1 base; nucleotides outside the gene matches: 3. CDR1 and CDR2 from the germline V gene are MDHEN and SYDVKM.

The rearrangement joins TRBV6-5 to TRBJ2-1, with D tentatively TRBD2 (6 bases). Germline-derived CDR1 and CDR2 are MNHEY and SVGAGI. The ends were cut back, 10 bases at V and 6 bases at J, with 16 bases in the middle. This CDR3 comprises 13 residues. CDR3 loop: CAIGIGSGNEQFF. The CDR3 DNA reads as TGTGCCATTGGAATAGGTAGCGGCAATGAGCAGTTCTTC.

This clone was detected a few times. The chain combines TRBV4-3 with TRBJ2-2; no reliable D call. With 0 bases removed from V and 8 bases from J, the gap between germline ends came to 10 bases. The CDR3 runs 14 residues. In germline, CDR1 is LGHNA, CDR2 YSLEER. This chain's CDR3 is CASSQDFEVGELFF. CDR3 nucleotide sequence: TGCGCCAGCAGCCAAGATTTCGAGGTTGGGGAGCTGTTTTTT.

This clone came up once. DNA for the CDR3: TGTGCCATCAGACCGGGATCCTTTGGCTATGGCTACACCTTC. This translates into CAIRPGSFGYGYTF. The chain employs TRBV10-3 and TRBJ1-2, with D unclear. Germline V gene data show CDR1 as ENHRY and CDR2 as SYGVKD. V dropped 6 bases and J dropped 4 bases, with 15 bases sitting between them. CDR3 size: 14 residues.

V is TRBV7-9 and J is TRBJ2-5; tentatively, D is TRBD1 (6 bases). This CDR3 has 14 residues. CDR1 is SEHNR, CDR2 FQNEAQ, per germline (reference sequence). V was cut by 6 bases and J by 5 bases, with 16 bases left in between. The CDR3 loop reads CASRRTGPRETQYF. CDR3 sequence (DNA): TGTGCCAGCAGAAGAACAGGGCCCAGGGAGACCCAGTACTTC.

This clone has just a few counts. This chain links TRBV2 with TRBJ1-1; tentatively, D is TRBD1 (5 bases). Germline V CDR1 and CDR2: SNHLY, FYNNEI. V gave up 7 bases and J gave up 0 bases, with 15 bases separating them. This CDR3 contains 15 residues. CDR3 protein: CASTTPGTVNTEAFF. CDR3 nucleotides: TGTGCCAGCACCACGCCGGGGACCGTGAACACTGAAGCTTTCTTT.

This clone was counted only a few times. V gene TRBV30 combines with J gene TRBJ2-7, with a tentative D call TRBD2 (5 bases). The V end lost 2 bases, the J end lost 7 bases, and 12 bases lay between the germline ends. Germline assignment: CDR1 GTSNPN and CDR2 SVGIG (reference sequence). The CDR3 is 12 residues long. In nucleotides, the CDR3 is TGTGCCTGGAGTCCACTCGGCGGGGAGCAGTACTTC. Translating gives CAWSPLGGEQYF. Together with reference TRBV30 and TRBJ2-7, the CDR3 gives the full variable domain: SQTIHQWPATLVQPVGSPLSLECTVEGTSNPNLYWYRQAAGRGLQLLFYSVGIGQISSEVPQNLSASRPQDRQFILSSKKLLLSDSGFYLCAWSPLGGEQYFGPGTRLTVT.

The V call is TRBV5-1, the J call TRBJ2-3, with TRBD2 identical over 12 bases. The J segment lost 1 base and the V segment lost 4 bases, leaving 1 base of the junction unmatched. Germline V gene data show CDR1 as SGHRS and CDR2 as YFSETQ. The CDR3 length is 15 residues. CDR3 nucleotides: TGCGCCAGCAGCACTAGCGGGGGGCGCACAGATACGCAGTATTTT. Its translation is CASSTSGGRTDTQYF.

Only a few counts were recorded for this clone. The gene calls are TRBV7-2 and TRBJ2-1; 11 bases are a match to TRBD2. Trimming cost V 3 bases and J 4 bases; bases outside gene matches: 5. The CDR3 is made up of 16 amino acids. Germline CDR1 reads SGHTA; CDR2 reads FQGNSA. The CDR3 spells CASSFRLAGIYNEQFF. Written as DNA, the CDR3 is TGTGCCAGCAGCTTTCGACTAGCGGGGATATACAATGAGCAGTTCTTC.

V usage is TRBV11-2 and J usage is TRBJ1-2, with D possibly TRBD1 on 5 matching bases. The CDR3 extends over 15 amino acids. Germline V CDR1 and CDR2: SGHAT, FQNNGV. Trimming removed 0 bases at V and 4 bases at J, with 12 bases between. As DNA, the CDR3 is TGTGCCAGCAGCTTAGAACCAGGGCCCCTCTATGGCTACACCTTC. Protein product: CASSLEPGPLYGYTF.

This clone was seen a handful of times. This chain connects TRBV25-1 to TRBJ2-3; D possibly corresponds to TRBD1 (6 bases). The CDR3 runs 15 residues. Trimming shortened V by 5 bases and J by 2 bases, and 14 bases separated the two germline ends. In germline, CDR1 is MGHDK, CDR2 SYGVNS. The CDR3 is CASSSPTGLTDTQYF. For the CDR3, the DNA is TGTGCCAGCAGTTCGCCGACAGGCCTCACAGATACGCAGTATTTT.

The rearrangement uses TRBV5-1 and TRBJ2-6; D is undetermined. V lost 1 base, J lost 0 bases, and 8 bases lay in between. CDR1 and CDR2 from the germline V gene are SGHRS and YFSETQ. The CDR3 is 16 amino acids. The CDR3 DNA follows: TGCGCCAGCAGCTTGCAGGCAGTCTCTGGGGCCAACGTCCTGACTTTC. It encodes CASSLQAVSGANVLTF.

This clone has only one observation. The chain is built from TRBV4-1 and TRBJ2-7; 9 nucleotides agree with TRBD1. CDR1 MGHRA and CDR2 YSYEKL come from the germline V gene. The CDR3 is made up of 17 amino acids. The trim removed 2 bases at V and 5 bases at J, leaving 13 bases unmatched. This CDR3 is CASSQPGQGRLPHEQYF. CDR3 in DNA: TGCGCCAGCAGCCAACCGGGACAGGGTCGATTGCCCCACGAGCAGTACTTC.

In its sample, this clone was seen a few times. This chain connects TRBV4-3 to TRBJ2-3; no clear D. Trimming stripped 8 bases from V and 1 base from J, with 7 bases between. The CDR3 runs to 12 residues. CDR1 LGHNA and CDR2 YSLEER come from the germline V gene. Here the CDR3 DNA reads TGCGCCAGCTCGGAAGGCACAGATACGCAGTATTTT. It translates to CASSEGTDTQYF.

There are a few counts of this clone. This chain connects TRBV5-6 to TRBJ1-5; D remains unclear. The CDR3 totals 13 residues. Germline V gene sequence: CDR1 SGHDT, CDR2 YYEEEE. V lost 0 bases and J 11 bases, leaving 12 bases between the germline ends. The CDR3 is CASSLEPWSAQHF. CDR3 sequence (DNA): TGTGCCAGCAGCTTGGAACCCTGGAGTGCCCAGCATTTT. Complete variable domain (other parts from reference TRBV5-6 and TRBJ1-5): DAGVTQSPTHLIKTRGQQVTLRCSPKSGHDTVSWYQQALGQGPQFIFQYYEEEERQRGNFPDRFSGHQFPNYSSELNVNALLLGDSALYLCASSLEPWSAQHFGDGTRLSIL.

This clone was counted a single time. An end of the junction does not agree with germline; a read error may underlie this. This rearrangement joins TRBV7-7 to TRBJ2-3; a weak D match, TRBD2 (6 bases). CDR3 length: 15 residues. Germline V gives CDR1 SSHAT, CDR2 FNYEAQ (reference sequence). CDR3 protein: CASSLVGGVEDTQYF. CDR3 bases: TGTGCTAGCAGCCTAGTGGGCGGGGTTGAAGATACGCAGTATTTT.

The CDR3 reads CASSVEGRQETQYF. For the CDR3, the DNA is TGTGCCAGCAGCGTAGAAGGCAGGCAGGAGACCCAGTACTTC. This rearrangement joins TRBV9 to TRBJ2-5; D is undetermined. Germline V gene data show CDR1 as SGDLS and CDR2 as YYNGEE. V was shortened by 0 bases and J by 5 bases, with 11 bases between the two germline ends. The CDR3 is made up of 14 amino acids.

J is TRBJ1-1 and V is TRBV2; D gene ambiguous. The V end was cut by 6 bases, the J end by 6 bases, with 14 bases between. This CDR3 is 13 amino acids long. Germline values: CDR1 SNHLY, CDR2 FYNNEI. This CDR3 is CASSATTRAEAFF. The CDR3 DNA is TGTGCCAGCAGCGCCACCACTAGGGCTGAAGCTTTCTTT.

The chain uses TRBV9 and TRBJ2-7; TRBD2 matches at 14 bases. Unmatched junction bases numbered 4, after V lost 3 bases and J lost 5 bases. The CDR3 is 15 residues long. Germline V CDR1 and CDR2: SGDLS, YYNGEE. The CDR3 coding sequence is TGTGCCAGCAGCGCCCGGGGACTAGCGGGGGACGAGCAGTACTTC. Its translation: CASSARGLAGDEQYF. Together with reference TRBV9 and TRBJ2-7, the CDR3 gives the full variable domain: DSGVTQTPKHLITATGQRVTLRCSPRSGDLSVYWYQQSLDQGLQFLIQYYNGEERAKGNILERFSAQQFPDLHSELNLSSLELGDSALYFCASSARGLAGDEQYFGPGTRLTVT.

V gene TRBV2 combines with J gene TRBJ1-5; D perhaps matches TRBD1 (5 bases). Deletions cut 5 bases from V and 2 bases from J, with 10 bases between. The germline gives CDR1 SNHLY, CDR2 FYNNEI. The CDR3 is 14 amino acids. CDR3: CASSRGTGNQPQHF. The CDR3 nucleotides are TGTGCCAGCAGTCGGGGCACGGGCAATCAGCCCCAGCATTTT.

The chain combines TRBV29-1 with TRBJ2-5; 10 bases are a match to TRBD1. The CDR3 has 15 residues. V dropped 7 bases and J dropped 1; count of bases not matched to a gene: 9. The germline V gene has CDR1 SQVTM and CDR2 ANQGSEA. The CDR3, as DNA: TGCAGCGGATCCGGGACAGGGGCGATCCAAGAGACCCAGTACTTC. Residues: CSGSGTGAIQETQYF.

A word on this clone: Other DNA variants within this sample encode the same CDR3. This chain connects TRBV28 to TRBJ2-3; 7 positions agree with TRBD2. Germline assignment: CDR1 MDHEN and CDR2 SYDVKM. Trimming at V came to 2 bases and at J to 3 bases, leaving 2 bases not matched to a gene. The CDR3 extends over 14 amino acids. The CDR3 sequence: CASSLGGGTDTQYF. Written as DNA, the CDR3 is TGTGCCAGCAGTTTAGGCGGGGGAACAGATACGCAGTATTTT. The complete variable domain, with remaining parts taken from reference TRBV28 and TRBJ2-3, reads DVKVTQSSRYLVKRTGEKVFLECVQDMDHENMFWYRQDPGLGLRLIYFSYDVKMKEKGDIPEGYSVSREKKERFSLILESASTNQTSMYLCASSLGGGTDTQYFGPGTRLTVL.

The chain joins TRBV29-1 to TRBJ1-5; 8 bases match TRBD1. Germline CDR1 is SQVTM and CDR2 is ANQGSEA. V lost 7 bases, J lost 1 base, and 9 bases stayed unmatched. This CDR3 region has 15 residues. The CDR3 region is CSDRRQGRSNQPQHF. DNA of the CDR3: TGCAGCGATCGGCGACAGGGGAGAAGCAATCAGCCCCAGCATTTT.

This chain uses TRBV7-9 with TRBJ1-5, with unresolved D. This CDR3 comprises 16 residues. Germline lookup yields CDR1 SEHNR and CDR2 FQNEAQ (reference sequence). Trimming shortened V by 5 bases and J by 4 bases, and 18 bases separated the two germline ends. The DNA of the CDR3 is TGTGCCAGCAGCCCTCCCCTTGCGGGGATGAATCAGCCCCAGCATTTT. Residues: CASSPPLAGMNQPQHF.

This clone was recorded a few times. CDR3 in DNA: TGTGCCAGCAGTTTGGGAGGTTTTCAGGGAGGCCAGCCCCAGCATTTT. Translated, it gives CASSLGGFQGGQPQHF. V and J are TRBV28 and TRBJ1-5; D is possibly TRBD1 (5 bases). Per the germline V gene, CDR1 is MDHEN and CDR2 is SYDVKM. The CDR3 is made up of 16 amino acids. Trimming removed 3 bases at V and 7 bases at J, with 19 bases between. The full variable domain, with the rest looked up from reference TRBV28 and TRBJ1-5, is DVKVTQSSRYLVKRTGEKVFLECVQDMDHENMFWYRQDPGLGLRLIYFSYDVKMKEKGDIPEGYSVSREKKERFSLILESASTNQTSMYLCASSLGGFQGGQPQHFGDGTRLSIL.